One sample yielded the 10 T cell receptor beta chains listed below, sequenced in a study of blood T cell repertoires in COVID-19. Generated by immunoSEQ multiplex PCR, the TCRdb table keeps only in-frame clones and is missing some. The sample records about 140,000 clones, around 88% being singletons. Source material: peripheral blood. These receptor sequences come from a woman aged 55-69 years with acute or convalescent COVID-19.

The rearrangement joins TRBV9 to TRBJ1-1; 9 bases align to TRBD1. The junction had 6 bases not matched to a gene; V was cut back by 2 bases and J by 4 bases. CDR3 length: 15 residues. The germline V gene has CDR1 SGDLS and CDR2 YYNGEE. CDR3 amino acids: CASSVLTGGGTEAFF. The CDR3 nucleotides read TGTGCCAGCAGCGTTCTGACAGGGGGTGGCACTGAAGCTTTCTTT.

This clone was observed a single time. The J gene is TRBJ2-7, the V gene TRBV12-3 or TRBV12-4, with 7 bases aligning to TRBD2. With V trimmed by 3 bases and J by 8 bases, 7 bases remained unmatched. The CDR3 runs to 13 residues. Written as DNA, the CDR3 is TGTGCCAGCAGTTTTCGCCTAGCGGTGCAGCAGTACTTC. Encoded protein: CASSFRLAVQQYF.

The V and J genes are TRBV3-1 (or the pseudogene TRBV3-2) and TRBJ2-7; 9 nucleotides line up with TRBD2. The CDR3 totals 14 residues. Trimming at V came to 0 bases and at J to 6 bases, leaving 3 bases not matched to a gene. Per the germline V gene, CDR1 is LGHDT and CDR2 is YNNKEL (reference sequence). The CDR3 here is CASSQDLTSGEQYF. CDR3 in DNA: TGTGCCAGCAGCCAAGACTTGACTAGCGGCGAGCAGTACTTC.

There are a few counts of this clone. This rearrangement joins TRBV11-2 to TRBJ1-4; a weak D match, TRBD1 (6 bases). The CDR3 has 13 residues. V gave up 8 bases and J gave up 8 bases, with 15 bases separating them. Per the germline V gene, CDR1 is SGHAT and CDR2 is FQNNGV. The CDR3 DNA follows: TGTGCCAGCCGACAGGCCTCTGAAGAAAAACTGTTTTTT. Amino acid sequence: CASRQASEEKLFF.

V and J are TRBV7-2 and TRBJ2-5, with 16 bases matching TRBD2. CDR1 and CDR2 (germline): SGHTA, FQGNSA. This CDR3 has 19 amino acids. The V and J ends lost 5 bases and 4 bases, in that order; junction bases with no gene match: 13. CDR3 region: CASSPMGLAGGDVGETQYF. The CDR3 DNA follows: TGTGCCAGCAGCCCCATGGGACTAGCGGGGGGGGACGTCGGAGAGACCCAGTACTTC.

The chain links TRBV20-1 to TRBJ1-1; no reliable D call. Germline CDR1 DFQATT, CDR2 SNEGSKA (reference sequence). Trimming removed 3 bases from V and 4 bases from J, with 18 bases in between. This CDR3 has 15 residues. Written as DNA, the CDR3 is TGCAGTGCTAGTCCTTCTGTGGGCTTTGCCACTGAAGCTTTCTTT. This encodes CSASPSVGFATEAFF.

The rearrangement uses TRBV24-1 and TRBJ2-5; 11 bases fit TRBD2. This CDR3 comprises 17 residues. CDR1 is KGHDR and CDR2 is SFDVKD in the germline V gene. The V segment lost 5 bases and the J segment 1 base; nucleotides outside the gene matches: 8. The CDR3, as DNA: TGTGCCACCAGTGGACTAGCGGGGACAGATAGCCAAGAGACCCAGTACTTC. Residues: CATSGLAGTDSQETQYF.

The V gene is TRBV7-9, the J gene TRBJ1-1, with D possibly matching TRBD1 (6 bases). The CDR3 runs to 13 residues. CDR1 and CDR2 (germline): SEHNR, FQNEAQ (reference sequence). The V end lost 7 bases, the J end lost 4 bases, and 13 bases lay between the germline ends. As DNA, the CDR3 is TGTGCCAGCACCCCCAAGGGGGTCACTGAAGCTTTCTTT. It encodes CASTPKGVTEAFF.

The gene calls are TRBV11-2 and TRBJ2-3, with 7 bases fitting TRBD1. Trimming removed 2 bases from V and 0 bases from J; junction bases left unmatched: 5. The CDR3 covers 16 residues. Germline CDR1 is SGHAT and CDR2 is FQNNGV. CDR3 DNA: TGTGCCAGCAGCTTAAAACAGGGGTCTAGCACAGATACGCAGTATTTT. This codes for CASSLKQGSSTDTQYF.

This chain joins TRBV18 and TRBJ2-5, with TRBD2 identical over 10 bases. V was clipped by 6 bases and J by 6 bases; unmatched bases: 7. This CDR3 is 14 amino acids long. The germline V gene encodes CDR1 KGHSH and CDR2 LQKENI. Here the CDR3 DNA reads TGTGCCAGCTCCCGGAGCGGGGGGGAGCAGACCCAGTACTTC. Translating gives CASSRSGGEQTQYF. Combining the CDR3 with reference TRBV18 and TRBJ2-5 gives the whole variable domain NAGVMQNPRHLVRRRGQEARLRCSPMKGHSHVYWYRQLPEEGLKFMVYLQKENIIDESGMPKERFSAEFPKEGPSILRIQQVVRGDSAAYFCASSRSGGEQTQYFGPGTRLLVL.